This T cell receptor beta chain came from a study of T cells expressing NK-cell markers. As concerns this clonotype: Its matching antigen is unknown.

CDR1 and CDR2 from the germline V gene are SGHVS and FNYEAQ. The CDR3 has 17 residues. TCRdb reprocessed the 5' RACE reads and reports one entry per CDR3 protein, with no DNA. Its clone listing holds 500,000 to 700,000 distinct CDR3 sequences. Study findings and constraints: Among several donors, these clonotypes also ranked first in the CD3+CD56-NKG2C+ fraction.

This receptor was obtained from a young man in good health. The gene calls are TRBV7-6 and TRBJ2-1. The sequencing sample was made of blood T cells: a sorted CD56 or NKG2C T cell subset, CD4+ or CD8+ T cells, or bulk PBMC T cells (not recorded which). CDR3 region: CASSLIVPQSPYNEQFF.